The present TCR beta chain was sequenced within a study of human T cells and chemical hapten exposure. Time point meaning: pre-sensitization, week 0. Treatment: therapeutic diphenylcyclopropenone sensitization with weekly scalp DPC. The table lists this clonotype with many counts. V lost 2 bases to trimming and J lost 10 bases, with 12 bases between them. The CDR3 totals 13 residues. Germline CDR1 reads KGHSH; CDR2 reads LQKENI. TCRdb reprocessed the RACE reads with MiXCR, giving one entry per CDR3 protein. The repertoire holds roughly 60,000 distinct CDR3 sequences, with approximately 6.7% as singletons.

The chain links TRBV18 to TRBJ2-1, with D perhaps given as TRBD1 or TRBD2 (5 bases each). The sample in question was whole blood, obtained in connection with sensitization to the hapten diphenylcyclopropenone (DPC). The receptor's source is a young woman with alopecia areata. Some clones in this sample may be carry-over from other donors' samples. The CDR3 spells CASSPSAGTEQFF. In DNA form, the CDR3 reads TGTGCCAGCTCACCAAGTGCAGGGACGGAGCAGTTCTTC.